This TCR beta chain was recovered during a study of T cells and Merkel cell carcinoma outcomes. Details on this clone: No antigen is known for it. A read error may account for a junction end that differs from germline.

Per the germline V gene, CDR1 is SGHRS and CDR2 is YFSETQ. This CDR3 has 13 residues. Some clones are missing from TCRdb's copy, which holds only in-frame ones; the method was immunoSEQ multiplex PCR. The sample has some 19,000 clones; almost 85% are singletons. Study-wide findings and caveats: Reportedly, T-cell repertoire with density predicts Merkel cell carcinoma outcomes.

Sequenced input: tumor tissue from Merkel cell carcinoma. This chain joins TRBV5-1 and TRBJ1-1; the D gene is possibly TRBD1 (5 bases). The TCR sequence derives from a human donor with Merkel cell carcinoma. CDR3 region: CASRLDMNTEAFF. The CDR3 DNA sequence: TGCGCCAGCAGGTTGGACATGAACACTGAAGCTTTCTTT.